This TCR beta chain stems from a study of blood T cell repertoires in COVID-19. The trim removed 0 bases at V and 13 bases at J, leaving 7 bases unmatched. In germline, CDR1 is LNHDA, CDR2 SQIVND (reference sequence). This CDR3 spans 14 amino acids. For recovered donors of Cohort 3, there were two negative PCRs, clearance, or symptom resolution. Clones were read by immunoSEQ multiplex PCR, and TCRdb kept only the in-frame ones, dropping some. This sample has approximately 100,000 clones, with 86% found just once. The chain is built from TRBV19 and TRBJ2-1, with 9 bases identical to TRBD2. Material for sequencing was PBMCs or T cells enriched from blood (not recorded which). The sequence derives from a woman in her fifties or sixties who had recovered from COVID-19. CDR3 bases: TGTGCCAGTAGTATAGAGCACCCGGGACTAGCTCAGTTCTTC. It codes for CASSIEHPGLAQFF. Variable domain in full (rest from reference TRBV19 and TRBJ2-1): DGGITQSPKYLFRKEGQNVTLSCEQNLNHDAMYWYRQDPGQGLRLIYYSQIVNDFQKGDIAEGYSVSREKKESFPLTVTSAQKNPTAFYLCASSIEHPGLAQFFGPGTRLTVL.